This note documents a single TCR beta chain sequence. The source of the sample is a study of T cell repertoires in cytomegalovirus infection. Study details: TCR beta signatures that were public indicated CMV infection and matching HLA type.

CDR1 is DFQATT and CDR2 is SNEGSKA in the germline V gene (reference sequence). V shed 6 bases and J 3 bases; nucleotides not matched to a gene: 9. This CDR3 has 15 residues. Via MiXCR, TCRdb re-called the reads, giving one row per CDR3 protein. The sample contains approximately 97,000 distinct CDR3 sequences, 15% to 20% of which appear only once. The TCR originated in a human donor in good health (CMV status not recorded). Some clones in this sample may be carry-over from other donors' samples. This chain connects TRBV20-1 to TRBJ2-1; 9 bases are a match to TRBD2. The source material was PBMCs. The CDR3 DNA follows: TGCAGTGCCATAGCGGGGGCCTGGCTCTACAATGAGCAGTTCTTC. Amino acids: CSAIAGAWLYNEQFF.